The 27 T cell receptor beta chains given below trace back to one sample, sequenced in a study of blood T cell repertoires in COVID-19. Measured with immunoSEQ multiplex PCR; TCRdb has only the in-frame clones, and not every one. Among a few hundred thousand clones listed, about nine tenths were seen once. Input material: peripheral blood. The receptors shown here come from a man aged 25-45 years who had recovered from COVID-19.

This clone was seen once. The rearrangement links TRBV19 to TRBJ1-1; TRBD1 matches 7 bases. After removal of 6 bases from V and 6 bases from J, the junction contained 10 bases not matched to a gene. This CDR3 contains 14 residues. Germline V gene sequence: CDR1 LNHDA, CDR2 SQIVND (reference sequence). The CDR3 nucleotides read TGTGCCAGTAGCCGGGACAGAACAACCCCTGAAGCTTTCTTT. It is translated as CASSRDRTTPEAFF.

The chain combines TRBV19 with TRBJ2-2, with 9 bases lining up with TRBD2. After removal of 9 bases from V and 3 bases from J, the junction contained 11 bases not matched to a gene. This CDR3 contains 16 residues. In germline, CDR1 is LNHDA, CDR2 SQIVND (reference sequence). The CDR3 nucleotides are TGTGCCAGCCGTATACTAGCGGGTGGAGACACCGGGGAGCTGTTTTTT. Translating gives CASRILAGGDTGELFF.

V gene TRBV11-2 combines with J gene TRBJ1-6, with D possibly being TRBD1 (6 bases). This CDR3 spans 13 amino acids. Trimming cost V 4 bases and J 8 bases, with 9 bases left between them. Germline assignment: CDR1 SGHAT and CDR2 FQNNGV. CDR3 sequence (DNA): TGTGCCAGCAGCTCCAGGGGCGATTCACCCCTCCACTTT. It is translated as CASSSRGDSPLHF.

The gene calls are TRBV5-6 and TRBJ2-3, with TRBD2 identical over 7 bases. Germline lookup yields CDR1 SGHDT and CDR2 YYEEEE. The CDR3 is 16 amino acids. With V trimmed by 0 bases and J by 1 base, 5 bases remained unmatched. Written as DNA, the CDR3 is TGTGCCAGCAGCTTGGAAGGCGGGGGTGGCACAGATACGCAGTATTTT. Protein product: CASSLEGGGGTDTQYF.

For the CDR3, the DNA is TGTGCCAGTAGTATAGGACAGCATACCGGGGAGCTGTTTTTT. This sequence encodes CASSIGQHTGELFF. V and J are TRBV19 and TRBJ2-2; possible D gene TRBD1, 5 bases. CDR3 length: 14 amino acids. Between the trimmed V and J ends, which lost 1 base and 5 bases, there was a span of 8 bases. CDR1 LNHDA and CDR2 SQIVND come from the germline V gene (reference sequence).

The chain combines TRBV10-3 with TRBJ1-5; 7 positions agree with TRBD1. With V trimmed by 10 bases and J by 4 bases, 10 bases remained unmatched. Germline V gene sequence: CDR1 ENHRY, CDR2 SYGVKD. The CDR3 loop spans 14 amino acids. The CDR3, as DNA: TGTGCCACCGGGCTCGGGACAGTTAATCAGCCCCAGCATTTT. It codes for CATGLGTVNQPQHF.

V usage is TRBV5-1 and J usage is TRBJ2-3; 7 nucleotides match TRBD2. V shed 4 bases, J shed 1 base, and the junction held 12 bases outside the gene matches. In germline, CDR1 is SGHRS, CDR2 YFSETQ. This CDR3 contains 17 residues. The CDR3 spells CASSQTGGFWGTDTQYF. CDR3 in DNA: TGCGCCAGCAGCCAAACCGGGGGGTTCTGGGGCACAGATACGCAGTATTTT.

The CDR3 is CASSGSYRGSEKLFF. The DNA for the CDR3 is TGTGCCAGCAGTGGGTCATACAGGGGATCTGAAAAACTGTTTTTT. V usage is TRBV25-1 and J usage is TRBJ1-4; TRBD1 aligns across 7 bases. The J segment lost 7 bases and the V segment lost 4 bases, leaving 9 bases of the junction unmatched. Germline V CDR1 and CDR2: MGHDK, SYGVNS. The CDR3 totals 15 residues.

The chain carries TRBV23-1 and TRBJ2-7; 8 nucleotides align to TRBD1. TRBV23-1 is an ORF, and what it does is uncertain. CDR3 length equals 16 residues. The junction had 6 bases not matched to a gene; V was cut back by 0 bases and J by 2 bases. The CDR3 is CASSQSGDRWAYEQYF. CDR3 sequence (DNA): TGCGCCAGCAGTCAATCGGGGGACAGGTGGGCCTACGAGCAGTACTTC.

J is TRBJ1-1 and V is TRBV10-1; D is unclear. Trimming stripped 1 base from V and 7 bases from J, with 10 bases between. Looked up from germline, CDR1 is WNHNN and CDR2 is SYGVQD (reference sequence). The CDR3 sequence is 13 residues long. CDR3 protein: CASSEFIGGEAFF. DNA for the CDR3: TGCGCCAGCAGTGAGTTTATAGGAGGTGAAGCTTTCTTT.

For the CDR3, the DNA is TGTGCCAGCAGACAGGGTAGCAATCAGCCCCAGCATTTT. Residues: CASRQGSNQPQHF. The V and J genes are TRBV7-9 and TRBJ1-5; TRBD1 might be the D (6 bases). CDR1 SEHNR and CDR2 FQNEAQ come from the germline V gene (reference sequence). Trimming removed 6 bases from V and 0 bases from J, with 6 bases in between. The CDR3 runs to 13 residues.

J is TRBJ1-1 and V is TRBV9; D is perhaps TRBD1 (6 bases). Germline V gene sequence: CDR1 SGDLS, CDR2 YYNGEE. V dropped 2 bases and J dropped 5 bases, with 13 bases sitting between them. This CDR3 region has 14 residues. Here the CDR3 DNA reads TGTGCCAGCAGCGTGATACAGGGACCTACTGAAGCTTTCTTT. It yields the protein CASSVIQGPTEAFF.

In DNA, the CDR3 is TGTGCCAGCAGCCAAGAGGCTCCGGGACAGGGGCAAGAGACCCAGTACTTC. It codes for CASSQEAPGQGQETQYF. V usage is TRBV3-1 (or the pseudogene TRBV3-2) and J usage is TRBJ2-5; 10 nucleotides agree with TRBD1. The trim removed 0 bases at V and 2 bases at J, leaving 6 bases unmatched. The CDR3 runs 17 residues. Looked up from germline, CDR1 is LGHDT and CDR2 is YNNKEL (reference sequence).

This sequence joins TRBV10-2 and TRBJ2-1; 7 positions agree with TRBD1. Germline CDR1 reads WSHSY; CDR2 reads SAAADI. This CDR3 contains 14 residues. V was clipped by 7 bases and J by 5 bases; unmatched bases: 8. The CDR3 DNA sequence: TGCGCCAGCAAGGACCCCGGGACAGACAATGAGCAGTTCTTC. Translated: CASKDPGTDNEQFF.

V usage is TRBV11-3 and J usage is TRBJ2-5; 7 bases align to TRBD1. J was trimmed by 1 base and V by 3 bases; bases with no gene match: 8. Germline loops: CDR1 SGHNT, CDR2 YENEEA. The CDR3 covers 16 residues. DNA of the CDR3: TGTGCCAGCAGCTTTCGTGGACAGGACATCCAAGAGACCCAGTACTTC. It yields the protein CASSFRGQDIQETQYF.

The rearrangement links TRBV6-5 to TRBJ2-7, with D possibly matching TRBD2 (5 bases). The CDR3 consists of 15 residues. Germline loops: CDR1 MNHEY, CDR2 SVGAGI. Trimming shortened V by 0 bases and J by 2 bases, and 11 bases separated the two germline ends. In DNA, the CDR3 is TGTGCCAGCAGTTACTCGGTCGGGGATGCCTACGAGCAGTACTTC. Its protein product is CASSYSVGDAYEQYF.

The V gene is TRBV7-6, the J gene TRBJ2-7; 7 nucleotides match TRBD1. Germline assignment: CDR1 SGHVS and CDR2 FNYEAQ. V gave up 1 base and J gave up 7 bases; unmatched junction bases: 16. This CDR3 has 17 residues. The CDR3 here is CASSLVVSYGAGGEQYF. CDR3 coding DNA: TGTGCCAGCAGCTTAGTCGTCTCTTATGGTGCAGGGGGTGAGCAGTACTTC.

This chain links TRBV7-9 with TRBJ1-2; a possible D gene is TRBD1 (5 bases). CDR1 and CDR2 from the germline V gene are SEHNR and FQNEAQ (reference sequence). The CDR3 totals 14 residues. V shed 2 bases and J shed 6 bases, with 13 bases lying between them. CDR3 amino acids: CASSLSNRFDGYTF. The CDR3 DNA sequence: TGTGCCAGCAGCTTATCTAACAGGTTCGATGGCTACACCTTC.

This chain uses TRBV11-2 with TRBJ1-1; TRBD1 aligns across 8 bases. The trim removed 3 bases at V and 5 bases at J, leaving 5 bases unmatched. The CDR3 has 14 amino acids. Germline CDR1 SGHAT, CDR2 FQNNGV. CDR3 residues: CASSFQGARTEAFF. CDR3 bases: TGTGCCAGCAGCTTCCAGGGGGCGCGGACTGAAGCTTTCTTT.

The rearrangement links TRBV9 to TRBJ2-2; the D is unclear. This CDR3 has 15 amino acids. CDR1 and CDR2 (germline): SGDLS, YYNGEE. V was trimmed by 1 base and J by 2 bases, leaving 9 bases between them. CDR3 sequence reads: CASSVPGTNTGELFF. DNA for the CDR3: TGTGCCAGCAGCGTACCAGGTACAAACACCGGGGAGCTGTTTTTT.

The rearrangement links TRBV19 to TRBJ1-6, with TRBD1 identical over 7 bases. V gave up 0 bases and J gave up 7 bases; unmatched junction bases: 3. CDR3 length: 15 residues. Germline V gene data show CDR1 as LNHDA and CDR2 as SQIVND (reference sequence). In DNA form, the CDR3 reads TGTGCCAGTAGTATAGAAGGCAGGGGGAATTCACCCCTCCACTTT. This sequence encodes CASSIEGRGNSPLHF.

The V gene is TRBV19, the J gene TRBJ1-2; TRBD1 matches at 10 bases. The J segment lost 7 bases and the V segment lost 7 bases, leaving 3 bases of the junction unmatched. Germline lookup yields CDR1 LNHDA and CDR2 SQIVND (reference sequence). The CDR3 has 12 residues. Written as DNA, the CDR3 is TGTGCCAGTACGACAGGGGGCGTTGGCTACACCTTC. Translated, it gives CASTTGGVGYTF.

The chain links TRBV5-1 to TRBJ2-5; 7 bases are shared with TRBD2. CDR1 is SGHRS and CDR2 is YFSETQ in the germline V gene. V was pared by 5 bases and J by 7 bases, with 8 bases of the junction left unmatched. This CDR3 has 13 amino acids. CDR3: CASRGEGSGTQYF. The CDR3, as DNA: TGCGCCAGCAGAGGGGAGGGTTCGGGGACCCAGTACTTC.

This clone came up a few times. This chain's CDR3 is CASSRSPGFGAEQYF. The CDR3 nucleotides read TGTGCCAGCAGCCGGAGTCCGGGATTTGGCGCCGAGCAGTACTTC. The chain carries TRBV3-1 (or the pseudogene TRBV3-2) and TRBJ2-7; D is possibly TRBD2 (5 bases). The CDR3 totals 15 residues. V gave up 4 bases and J gave up 6 bases, with 19 bases separating them. Germline CDR1 and CDR2: LGHDT and YNNKEL (reference sequence).

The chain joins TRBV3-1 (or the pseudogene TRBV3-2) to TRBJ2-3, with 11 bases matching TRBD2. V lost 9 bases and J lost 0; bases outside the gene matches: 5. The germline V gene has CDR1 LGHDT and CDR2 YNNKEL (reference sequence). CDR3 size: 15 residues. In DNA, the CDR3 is TGTGCCAGGCTAGCGGGGGGCCCTAGCACAGATACGCAGTATTTT. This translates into CARLAGGPSTDTQYF.

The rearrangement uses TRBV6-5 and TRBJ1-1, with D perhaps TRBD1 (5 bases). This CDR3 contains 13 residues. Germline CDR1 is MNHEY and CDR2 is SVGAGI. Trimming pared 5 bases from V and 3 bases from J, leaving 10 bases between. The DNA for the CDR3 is TGTGCCAGCAGTCAGGGTCCGTACACTGAAGCTTTCTTT. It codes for CASSQGPYTEAFF.

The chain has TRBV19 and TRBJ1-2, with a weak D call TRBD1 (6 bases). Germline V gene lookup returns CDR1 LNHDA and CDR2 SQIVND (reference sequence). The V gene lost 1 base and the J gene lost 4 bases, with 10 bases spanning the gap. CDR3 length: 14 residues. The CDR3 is CASSIGDRSYGYTF. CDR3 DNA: TGTGCCAGTAGTATAGGAGACAGGAGCTATGGCTACACCTTC.